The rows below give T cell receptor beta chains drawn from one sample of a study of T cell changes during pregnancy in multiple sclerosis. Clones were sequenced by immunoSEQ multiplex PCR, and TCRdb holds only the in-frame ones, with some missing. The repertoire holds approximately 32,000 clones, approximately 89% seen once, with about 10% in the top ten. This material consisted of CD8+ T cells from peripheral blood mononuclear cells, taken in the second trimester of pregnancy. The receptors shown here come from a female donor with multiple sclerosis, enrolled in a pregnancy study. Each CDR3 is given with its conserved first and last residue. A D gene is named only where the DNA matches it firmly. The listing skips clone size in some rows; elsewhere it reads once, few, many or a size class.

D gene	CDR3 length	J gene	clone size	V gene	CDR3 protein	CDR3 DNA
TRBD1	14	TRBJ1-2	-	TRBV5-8	CASSPLQGAYGYTF	TGTGCCAGCAGCCCCTTACAGGGGGCGTATGGCTACACCTTC
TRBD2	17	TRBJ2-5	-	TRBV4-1	CASSPGDLAVGSETQYF	TGCGCCAGCAGCCCTGGGGACCTAGCGGTGGGATCGGAGACCCAGTACTTC
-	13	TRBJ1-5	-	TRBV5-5	CASSSDWNQPQHF	TGTGCCAGCAGCTCGGACTGGAATCAGCCCCAGCATTTT
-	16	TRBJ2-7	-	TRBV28	CASSHAVGTGDEEQYF	TGTGCCAGCAGCCATGCTGTGGGGACTGGAGATGAAGAGCAGTACTTC
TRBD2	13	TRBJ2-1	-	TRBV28	CASRGLAGDEQFF	TGTGCCAGCAGGGGACTAGCGGGCGATGAGCAGTTCTTC
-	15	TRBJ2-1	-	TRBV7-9	CASSLAPPGYNEQFF	TGTGCCAGCAGCTTAGCGCCCCCCGGTTACAATGAGCAGTTCTTC
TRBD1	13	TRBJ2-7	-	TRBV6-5	CASSLDRGYEQYF	TGTGCCAGCAGTTTGGACAGGGGCTACGAGCAGTACTTC
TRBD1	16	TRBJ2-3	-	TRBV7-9	CASSIRQGPNTDTQYF	TGTGCCAGCAGCATTCGACAGGGGCCTAACACAGATACGCAGTATTTT
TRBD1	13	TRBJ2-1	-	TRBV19	CASKGTAYNEQFF	TGTGCCAGTAAAGGGACAGCCTACAATGAGCAGTTCTTC
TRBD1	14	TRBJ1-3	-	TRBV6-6	CASSADRGGNTIYF	TGTGCCAGCAGTGCTGACAGGGGAGGAAACACCATATATTTT
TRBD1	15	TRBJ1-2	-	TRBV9	CASSASTGTGYGYTF	TGTGCCAGCAGCGCCTCGACAGGGACCGGCTATGGCTACACCTTC
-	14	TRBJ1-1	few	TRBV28	CASSFGNRDTEAFF	TGTGCCAGCAGTTTCGGAAACAGGGACACTGAAGCTTTCTTT
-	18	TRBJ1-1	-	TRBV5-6	CASSLAGGNGVPNTEAFF	TGTGCCAGCAGCTTGGCCGGCGGGAATGGGGTGCCGAACACTGAAGCTTTCTTT
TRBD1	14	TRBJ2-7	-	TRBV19	CASSGQGGAYEQYF	TGTGCCAGTAGCGGACAGGGAGGCGCCTACGAGCAGTACTTC
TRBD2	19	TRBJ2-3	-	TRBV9	CASSVLGLAGVTETDTQYF	TGTGCCAGCAGCGTCCTAGGACTAGCGGGAGTTACGGAGACAGATACGCAGTATTTT
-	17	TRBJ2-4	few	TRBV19	CARGGATGELAKNIQYF	TGTGCCAGGGGGGGGGCGACAGGGGAGTTAGCCAAAAACATTCAGTACTTC
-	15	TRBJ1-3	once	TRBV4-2	CASSQEDFSGNTIYF	TGTGCCAGCAGCCAGGAGGACTTTTCTGGAAACACCATATATTTT
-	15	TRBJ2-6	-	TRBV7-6	CASSPGQFGANVLTF	TGTGCCAGCAGCCCCGGACAATTTGGGGCCAACGTCCTGACTTTC
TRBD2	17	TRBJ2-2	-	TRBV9	CASSHRSGGVNTGELFF	TGTGCCAGCAGCCATAGAAGCGGGGGCGTGAACACCGGGGAGCTGTTTTTT
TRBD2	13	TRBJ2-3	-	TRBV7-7	CASSFRSGGTQYF	TGTGCCAGCAGCTTTCGGAGCGGGGGTACGCAGTATTTT
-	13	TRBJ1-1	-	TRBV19	CASRSGSPTEAFF	TGTGCCAGTAGGTCAGGGTCGCCCACTGAAGCTTTCTTT
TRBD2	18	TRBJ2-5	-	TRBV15	CASPPTTSGGVLIGTQYF	TGTGCCTCACCACCGACGACTAGCGGGGGGGTCCTCATCGGGACCCAGTACTTC
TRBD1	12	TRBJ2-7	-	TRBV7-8	CASLGDRGEQYF	TGTGCCAGCTTGGGGGACAGAGGCGAGCAGTACTTC
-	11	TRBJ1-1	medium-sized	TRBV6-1	CASPGNTEAFF	TGTGCCAGCCCAGGGAACACTGAAGCTTTCTTT
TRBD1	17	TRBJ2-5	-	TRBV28	CASSFSVGTGDQETQYF	TGTGCCAGCAGTTTTTCAGTTGGGACAGGGGACCAAGAGACCCAGTACTTC
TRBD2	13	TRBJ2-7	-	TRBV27	CASGWTSGSEQYF	TGTGCCAGCGGGTGGACTAGCGGGTCCGAGCAGTACTTC
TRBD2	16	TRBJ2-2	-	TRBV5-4	CASSLEPSGNTGELFF	TGTGCCAGCAGCTTGGAGCCTAGCGGGAACACCGGGGAGCTGTTTTTT
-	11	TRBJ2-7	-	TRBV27	CASSWGHEQYF	TGTGCCAGCAGTTGGGGCCACGAGCAGTACTTC
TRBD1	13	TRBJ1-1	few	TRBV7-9	CASSFGGGKEAFF	TGTGCCAGCAGCTTTGGAGGGGGCAAAGAAGCTTTCTTT
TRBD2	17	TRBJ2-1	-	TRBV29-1	CSVEGLAGIYSYNEQFF	TGCAGCGTCGAAGGACTAGCGGGGATCTACTCCTACAATGAGCAGTTCTTC
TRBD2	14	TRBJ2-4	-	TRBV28	CASALGGYKNIQYF	TGTGCCAGCGCCCTGGGGGGGTACAAAAACATTCAGTACTTC
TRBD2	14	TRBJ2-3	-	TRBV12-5	CASGEAGRTDTQYF	TGTGCTAGTGGGGAAGCGGGACGCACAGATACGCAGTATTTT
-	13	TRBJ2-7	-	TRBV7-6	CASSLAGGGEQYF	TGTGCCAGCAGCTTAGCCGGCGGCGGCGAGCAGTACTTC
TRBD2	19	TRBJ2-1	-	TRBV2	CASSYTFRLAGEGVNEQFF	TGTGCCAGCAGTTACACCTTCCGACTAGCGGGAGAAGGAGTTAATGAGCAGTTCTTC
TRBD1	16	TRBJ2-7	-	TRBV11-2	CASSYGHRGSTYEQYF	TGTGCCAGCAGCTACGGACACAGGGGGTCCACCTACGAGCAGTACTTC
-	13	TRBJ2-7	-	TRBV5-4	CASSSLPGYEQYF	TGTGCCAGCAGCTCTCTGCCGGGGTACGAGCAGTACTTC
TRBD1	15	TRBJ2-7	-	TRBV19	CASSIDGTGFYEQYF	TGTGCCAGTAGTATTGATGGGACAGGTTTTTACGAGCAGTACTTC
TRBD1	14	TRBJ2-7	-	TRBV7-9	CASSLEGTGVEQYF	TGTGCCAGCAGCTTAGAAGGGACAGGGGTCGAGCAGTACTTC
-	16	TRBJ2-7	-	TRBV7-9	CASSIGGRGLSYEQYF	TGTGCCAGCAGTATAGGTGGAAGGGGCTTGTCCTACGAGCAGTACTTC
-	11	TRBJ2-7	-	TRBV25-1	CASSVGGGLIF	TGTGCCAGCAGTGTTGGAGGCGGCCTCATCTTC
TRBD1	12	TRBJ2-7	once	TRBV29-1	CSVRQGAHEQYF	TGCAGCGTCCGACAGGGGGCCCACGAGCAGTACTTC
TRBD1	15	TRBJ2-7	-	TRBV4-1	CASTVEGTGDYEQYF	TGCGCCAGCACGGTGGAGGGGACAGGGGATTACGAGCAGTACTTC
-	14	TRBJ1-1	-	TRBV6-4	CASSGRVQNTEAFF	TGTGCCAGCAGTGGGAGAGTCCAGAACACTGAAGCTTTCTTT
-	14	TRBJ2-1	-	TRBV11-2	CASSLVGRDHEQFF	TGTGCCAGCAGCTTAGTAGGCCGGGATCATGAGCAGTTCTTC
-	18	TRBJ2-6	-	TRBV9	CASSVASARLSGANVLTF	TGTGCCAGCAGCGTAGCCTCCGCGCGGCTCTCTGGGGCCAACGTCCTGACTTTC
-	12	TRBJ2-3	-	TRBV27	CASSSSLDTQYF	TGTGCCAGCAGTTCCAGTCTGGATACGCAGTATTTT
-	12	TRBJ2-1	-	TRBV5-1	CASFQGYNEQFF	TGCGCCAGCTTTCAGGGTTACAATGAGCAGTTCTTC
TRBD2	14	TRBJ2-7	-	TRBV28	CASSIGTSGFEQYF	TGTGCCAGCAGTATTGGGACTAGCGGGTTCGAGCAGTACTTC
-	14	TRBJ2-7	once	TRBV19	CASSIQGRVYEQYF	TGTGCCAGTAGTATCCAGGGCAGGGTCTACGAGCAGTACTTC
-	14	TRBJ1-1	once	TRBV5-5	CATCPTDWNTEAFF	TGTGCCACCTGTCCGACAGACTGGAACACTGAAGCTTTCTTT
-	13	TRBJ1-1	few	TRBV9	CASSVNGNTEAFF	TGTGCCAGCAGCGTAAACGGGAACACTGAAGCTTTCTTT
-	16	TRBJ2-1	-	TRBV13	CASSLRGDYLYNEQFF	TGTGCCAGCAGCTTAAGGGGGGACTATCTATACAATGAGCAGTTCTTC